A selection of T cell receptor beta chains follows, all from one sample in a study of cytomegalovirus exposure and HLA in healthy donors. Assay: immunoSEQ multiplex PCR; the TCRdb copy retains only in-frame clones and omits some. The repertoire consists of 200,000 to 250,000 clones, with roughly 89% occurring once and the leading ten covering about 1%. The material sequenced was PBMCs. The receptor set was obtained from a woman aged 18-29 years in good health and CMV-seronegative. Both conserved end residues are part of each CDR3. The D gene is left open where the match is weak. Rows may omit the clone size; those that give it use once, few, many or a size class.

TRBJ2-7	TRBV9	-	once	TGTGCCAGCAGCGAGCGGGACATTTGGGACGAGCAGTACTTC	CASSERDIWDEQYF
TRBJ2-3	TRBV5-1	TRBD1	-	TGCGCCAGCAGCTTGCTTCAAAGACAGGGGCCCACCACAGATACGCAGTATTTT	CASSLLQRQGPTTDTQYF
TRBJ1-3	TRBV6-5	-	few	TGTGCCAGCAGTCAACAGAACTCTGGAAACACCATATATTTT	CASSQQNSGNTIYF
TRBJ1-4	TRBV6-5	TRBD1	-	TGTGCCATCAGGGACCCGGGACAGGGGAATGAAAAACTGTTTTTT	CAIRDPGQGNEKLFF
TRBJ2-3	TRBV9	TRBD2	few	TGTGCCAGCAGCGAGTGGACTAGCGGGGGGCAAGATACGCAGTATTTT	CASSEWTSGGQDTQYF
TRBJ2-1	TRBV5-6	TRBD2	-	TGTGCCAGCAGCTCACCCGGGACTAGCTCCTACAATGAGCAGTTCTTC	CASSSPGTSSYNEQFF
TRBJ2-7	TRBV11-3	-	once	TGTGCCAGCTCCCCTCCGGTCTTCCCTTACGAGCAGTACTTC	CASSPPVFPYEQYF
TRBJ2-2	TRBV19	-	-	TGTGCCAGTACTCCCGGGACTTCCCATTACACCGGGGAGCTGTTTTTT	CASTPGTSHYTGELFF
TRBJ2-7	TRBV7-6	TRBD2	-	TGTGCCAGCAGCCAACGGACTAGTAGGAACTACGAGCAGTACTTC	CASSQRTSRNYEQYF
TRBJ1-6	TRBV7-2	-	-	TGTGCCAGCAGCGCACAAAGGGGCAGAAATTCACCCCTCCACTTT	CASSAQRGRNSPLHF
TRBJ1-1	TRBV4-1	-	-	TGCGCCAGCAGCCGACGATGGGGGGCTGAAGCTTTCTTT	CASSRRWGAEAFF
TRBJ2-1	TRBV7-2	-	-	TGTGCCAGCAGCTTAGATGGTACTTACAATGAGCAGTTCTTC	CASSLDGTYNEQFF
TRBJ2-4	TRBV25-1	TRBD2	-	TGTGCCAGCAGTGAAAGGCCTAGCGGGAGGGTTCAGTACTTC	CASSERPSGRVQYF
TRBJ1-1	TRBV6-7	-	-	TGTGCCAGCAGTTACCACCGGGAGCGGTTGAACACTGAAGCTTTCTTT	CASSYHRERLNTEAFF
TRBJ2-5	TRBV27	-	-	TGTGCCAGCAGTTGGTTCGGCGGCGGAGAGACCCAGTACTTC	CASSWFGGGETQYF
TRBJ2-3	TRBV18	-	-	TGTGCCAGCTCATTCACTACAGATACGCAGTATTTT	CASSFTTDTQYF
TRBJ1-1	TRBV18	-	-	TGTGCCAGCTACTCACAGGGCACTGAAGCTTTCTTT	CASYSQGTEAFF
TRBJ2-1	TRBV2	-	-	TGTGCCGGGAGTAACTACAATGAGCAGTTCTTC	CAGSNYNEQFF
TRBJ1-2	TRBV7-9	TRBD1	-	TGTGCCAGCAGCCCCGACAGGGGAAACTATGGCTACACCTTC	CASSPDRGNYGYTF
TRBJ2-6	TRBV4-1	-	-	TGCGCCAGCAGCCAAGATCCCTATATGGTGAGGTCTGGGGCCAACGTCCTGACTTTC	CASSQDPYMVRSGANVLTF
TRBJ1-1	TRBV6-5	-	few	TGTGCCAGCAGAACACTGAACACTGAAGCTTTCTTT	CASRTLNTEAFF
TRBJ1-1	TRBV6-5	-	once	TGTGCCAGCAGTTACGAGGGGGACACTGAAGCTTTCTTT	CASSYEGDTEAFF
TRBJ1-1	TRBV5-1	-	-	TGCGCCAGCAGCTTACAGGTCGGGAACACTGAAGCTTTCTTT	CASSLQVGNTEAFF
TRBJ2-2	TRBV7-9	-	-	TGTGCCAGCAGCTTTGAACTGCTAGCGAACCCCACCGGGGAGCTGTTTTTT	CASSFELLANPTGELFF
TRBJ2-2	TRBV5-1	TRBD1	-	TGCGCCAGCAGCTCTCCTACCGGGACAGCCTACACCGGGGAGCTGTTTTTT	CASSSPTGTAYTGELFF
TRBJ2-7	TRBV6-5	-	few	TGTGCCAGCAGTTACACGCATTCTCAGGGCGCCCACGAGCAGTACTTC	CASSYTHSQGAHEQYF
TRBJ2-7	TRBV29-1	TRBD2	once	TGCAGCGTGGGCACTAGCGGCTACGAGCAGTACTTC	CSVGTSGYEQYF
TRBJ1-1	TRBV19	TRBD1	-	TGTGCCAGTAGTCCCGACAGGGAAGGTTGGGCGAACACTGAAGCTTTCTTT	CASSPDREGWANTEAFF
TRBJ2-5	TRBV27	TRBD1	few	TGTGCCAGCAGTAGATACAGGGGGCCCCAAGAGACCCAGTACTTC	CASSRYRGPQETQYF